The 15 T cell receptor beta chains reported below all come from one sample, sequenced in a study of cytomegalovirus exposure and HLA in healthy donors. PCR used 60 Vbeta primers and 13 Jbeta primers. Sequencing used immunoSEQ multiplex PCR; TCRdb keeps in-frame clones, though not all of them. Here the sample spans around 100,000 clones, 78% being singletons. Sequencing was carried out using PBMCs. The receptors were sampled from a woman aged 40 to 50 in good health and CMV-seronegative.

The table lists this clone with a count of one. V and J are TRBV6-6 and TRBJ2-1; 9 bases map to TRBD1. The junction had 7 bases not matched to a gene; V was cut back by 6 bases and J by 1 base. The CDR3 length is 16 residues. Germline CDR1 is MNHNY and CDR2 is SVGAGI (reference sequence). CDR3 bases: TGTGCCAGCAGACCGGACAGGGGACGGTCCTACAATGAGCAGTTCTTC. Amino acids: CASRPDRGRSYNEQFF.

This clone was picked up a small number of times. The J gene is TRBJ2-7, the V gene TRBV27, with 7 bases identical to TRBD1. Germline V gives CDR1 MNHEY, CDR2 SMNVEV (reference sequence). The V gene end was trimmed by 6 bases and the J gene end by 4 bases; junction bases not matched to a gene: 6. There are 13 residues in the CDR3. Written as DNA, the CDR3 is TGTGCCAGCAGCCAGGGGGAACTTTACGAGCAGTACTTC. As protein: CASSQGELYEQYF.

The chain uses TRBV5-5 and TRBJ1-1; D is unresolved. Trimming cost V 2 bases and J 3 bases, with 20 bases left between them. This CDR3 has 17 residues. CDR1 is SGHKS and CDR2 is YYEKEE in the germline V gene (reference sequence). The CDR3: CASSFHSGTTADTEAFF. The CDR3 DNA reads as TGTGCCAGCAGCTTTCATTCGGGTACAACTGCGGACACTGAAGCTTTCTTT.

CDR3 nucleotide sequence: TGTGCCAGCTCCCATGATCCGCGGCGGAGTGAAGCTTTCTTT. Amino acids: CASSHDPRRSEAFF. V and J are TRBV18 and TRBJ1-1; D unresolved. This CDR3 spans 14 amino acids. Germline-derived CDR1 and CDR2 are KGHSH and LQKENI. V dropped 6 bases and J dropped 7 bases, with 18 bases sitting between them.

The rearrangement links TRBV19 to TRBJ1-1; D is ambiguous. The CDR3 has 15 residues. V gave up 1 base and J gave up 3 bases, with 12 bases separating them. In germline, CDR1 is LNHDA, CDR2 SQIVND (reference sequence). The CDR3 loop reads CASSIALGGHTEAFF. The CDR3 nucleotides are TGTGCCAGTAGTATAGCCCTAGGAGGACACACTGAAGCTTTCTTT.

The gene calls are TRBV29-1 and TRBJ1-2, with D tentatively TRBD1 (5 bases). The CDR3 loop spans 10 amino acids. The V and J ends lost 4 bases and 8 bases respectively, with 8 bases between them. Germline V gene data show CDR1 as SQVTM and CDR2 as ANQGSEA. For the CDR3, the DNA is TGCAGCGTTGCTGACAGAGGCTACACCTTC. Translated: CSVADRGYTF.

This chain connects TRBV7-2 to TRBJ2-3; 8 positions agree with TRBD1. CDR1 and CDR2 (germline): SGHTA, FQGNSA. V gave up 4 bases and J gave up 4 bases; unmatched junction bases: 10. There are 16 residues in the CDR3. CDR3 sequence: CASSSAGGLSADTQYF. The CDR3 coding sequence is TGTGCCAGCAGCTCAGCAGGGGGCTTAAGCGCAGATACGCAGTATTTT.

This chain links TRBV5-1 with TRBJ2-2; 11 positions agree with TRBD1. The CDR3 has 14 amino acids. J gave up 6 bases and V 6 bases, and 4 bases lay outside the gene matches. Germline V gene sequence: CDR1 SGHRS, CDR2 YFSETQ. This CDR3 is CASKDRGPPGELFF. In nucleotides, the CDR3 is TGCGCCAGCAAGGACAGGGGGCCGCCCGGGGAGCTGTTTTTT.

The chain combines TRBV27 with TRBJ1-5, with D possibly matching TRBD1 (6 bases). This CDR3 is 15 amino acids long. The germline V gene encodes CDR1 MNHEY and CDR2 SMNVEV (reference sequence). V shed 3 bases and J shed 0 bases, with 9 bases lying between them. Here the CDR3 reads CASSLTGVSNQPQHF. DNA of the CDR3: TGTGCCAGCAGTTTGACAGGAGTTAGCAATCAGCCCCAGCATTTT.

This chain uses TRBV7-9 with TRBJ1-4, with a weak D call TRBD1 (5 bases). Germline values: CDR1 SEHNR, CDR2 FQNEAQ (reference sequence). This CDR3 comprises 15 residues. V was clipped by 2 bases and J by 7 bases, with 14 bases between them. The CDR3 here is CASSLNGGRREKLFF. CDR3 DNA sequence: TGTGCCAGCAGCTTAAACGGGGGACGGCGTGAAAAACTGTTTTTT.

The V call is TRBV5-1, the J call TRBJ2-7; D is possibly TRBD2 (5 bases). This CDR3 has 13 amino acids. Trimming took 6 bases from V and 3 from J, leaving 13 bases between them. CDR1 and CDR2 (germline): SGHRS, YFSETQ. DNA of the CDR3: TGCGCCAGCAACCTTGAGGGTGGCTACGAGCAGTACTTC. Translation gives CASNLEGGYEQYF.

The V call is TRBV11-2, the J call TRBJ2-1; possible D gene TRBD2, 6 bases. In germline, CDR1 is SGHAT, CDR2 FQNNGV. Trimming removed 4 bases at V and 15 bases at J, with 16 bases between. This CDR3 comprises 12 residues. The CDR3 nucleotides read TGTGCCAGCAGCTCTAGCGCAGGCTTCCGGTTCTTC. This sequence encodes CASSSSAGFRFF.

About this clone: One end of the junction is discordant with germline, which a read error may explain. This chain links TRBV10-3 with TRBJ1-1; 8 bases map to TRBD1. This CDR3 comprises 13 residues. Germline V CDR1 and CDR2: ENHRY, SYGVKD. DNA for the CDR3: TGTGCCATCAGTGGGACAGGGACCACTGAAACTTTCTTT. It yields the protein CAISGTGTTETFF.

The chain joins TRBV4-3 to TRBJ2-3, with a weak D call TRBD2 (6 bases). The CDR3 covers 18 residues. Trimming shortened V by 0 bases and J by 4 bases, and 20 bases separated the two germline ends. Germline values: CDR1 LGHNA, CDR2 YSLEER. CDR3 residues: CASSQDWRVGIGADTQYF. For the CDR3, the DNA is TGCGCCAGCAGCCAAGATTGGAGGGTGGGCATTGGGGCAGATACGCAGTATTTT.

CDR3 region: CASSSSTSGNTEAFF. The DNA of the CDR3 is TGTGCCAGCAGCTCTTCGACTTCGGGGAACACTGAAGCTTTCTTT. The V gene is TRBV5-6, the J gene TRBJ1-1; D is unclear. The CDR3 totals 15 residues. Trimming took 3 bases from V and 1 from J, leaving 13 bases between them. Germline V gives CDR1 SGHDT, CDR2 YYEEEE. Drawing the rest from reference TRBV5-6 and TRBJ1-1, the complete variable domain is DAGVTQSPTHLIKTRGQQVTLRCSPKSGHDTVSWYQQALGQGPQFIFQYYEEEERQRGNFPDRFSGHQFPNYSSELNVNALLLGDSALYLCASSSSTSGNTEAFFGQGTRLTVV.